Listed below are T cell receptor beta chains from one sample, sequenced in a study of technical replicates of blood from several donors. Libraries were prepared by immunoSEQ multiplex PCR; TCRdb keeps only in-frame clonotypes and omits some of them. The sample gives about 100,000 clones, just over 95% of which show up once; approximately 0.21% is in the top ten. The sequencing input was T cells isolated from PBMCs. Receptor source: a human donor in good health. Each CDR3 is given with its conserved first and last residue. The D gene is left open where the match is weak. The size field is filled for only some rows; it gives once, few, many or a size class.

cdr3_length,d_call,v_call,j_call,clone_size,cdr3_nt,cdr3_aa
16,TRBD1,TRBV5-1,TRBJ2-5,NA,TGCGCCAGCAGCGTATCGGGACAGGGGGCAGGGGAGACCCAGTACTTC,CASSVSGQGAGETQYF
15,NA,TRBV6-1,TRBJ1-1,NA,TGTGCCAGCAGTGAAGCTCAGGGAGGGAACACTGAAGCTTTCTTT,CASSEAQGGNTEAFF
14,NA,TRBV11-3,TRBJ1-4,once,TGTGCCAGCAGCGAAGGAGGGGAAAGTAGAAAACTGTTTTTT,CASSEGGESRKLFF
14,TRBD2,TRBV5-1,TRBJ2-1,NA,TGCGCCAGCAGCACAGCGGGAGGGCCCGATGAGCAGTTCTTC,CASSTAGGPDEQFF
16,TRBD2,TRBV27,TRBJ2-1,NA,TGTGCCAGCAGTTTGGGGCGCGGGAGTCTCTACAATGAGCAGTTCTTC,CASSLGRGSLYNEQFF
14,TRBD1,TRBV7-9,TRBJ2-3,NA,TGTGCCAGCAGCTGGACAGGGGAAACAGATACGCAGTATTTT,CASSWTGETDTQYF
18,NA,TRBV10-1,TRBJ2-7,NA,TGCGCCAGCAGTAAGGGGTTCGGCGTGCCTAAAACCAACTACGAGCAGTACTTC,CASSKGFGVPKTNYEQYF
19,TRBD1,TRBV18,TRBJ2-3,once,TGTGCCAGCTCGCCTCGGGACAGGGGAGGGCCGGGCGGCACAGATACGCAGTATTTT,CASSPRDRGGPGGTDTQYF
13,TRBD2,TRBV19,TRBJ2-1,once,TGTGCCAGTAGTATCGGGGGGGGCAATGAGCAGTTCTTC,CASSIGGGNEQFF
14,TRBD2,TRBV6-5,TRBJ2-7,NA,TGTGCCAGCACCCTAGCGGGACCCTCCTACGAGCAGTACTTC,CASTLAGPSYEQYF
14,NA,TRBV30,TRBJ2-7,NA,TGTGCCTGGAGGGCTTCCGCCCCTCGCTACGAGCAGTACTTC,CAWRASAPRYEQYF
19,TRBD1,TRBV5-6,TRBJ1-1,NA,TGTGCCAGCAGCTTGGGACAGGGTTCATTCCCCCGCTTGAACACTGAAGCTTTCTTT,CASSLGQGSFPRLNTEAFF
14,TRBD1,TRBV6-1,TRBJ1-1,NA,TGTGCCAGCAAAGAGGACAGGGTGAACACTGAAGCTTTCTTT,CASKEDRVNTEAFF
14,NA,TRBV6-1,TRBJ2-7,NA,TGTGCCAGCAGTGGACGACTATGGCGGGACAGCCTCGAGTTC,CASSGRLWRDSLEF
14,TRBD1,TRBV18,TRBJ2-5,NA,TGTGCCAGCTCATCTACAGGGGGCGAGGTGACCCAGTACTTC,CASSSTGGEVTQYF
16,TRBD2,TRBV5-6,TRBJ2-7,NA,TGTGCCAGCAGCTTGCCGAGCGGGAGTCCCTCTTACGAGCAGTACTTC,CASSLPSGSPSYEQYF
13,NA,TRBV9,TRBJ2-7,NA,TGTGCCAGCAGCGCTAGCGCGGGGGCCGGGCAGTACTTC,CASSASAGAGQYF
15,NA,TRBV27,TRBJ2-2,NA,TGTGCCAGCAGTCCCCCCCCGGGGTTCACCGGGGAGCTGTTTTTT,CASSPPPGFTGELFF
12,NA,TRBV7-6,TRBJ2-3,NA,TGTGCCAGCAGCCGAGACACAGATACGCAGTATTTT,CASSRDTDTQYF
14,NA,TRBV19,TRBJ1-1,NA,TGTGCCAGTAGTAGAAAAGGGGGGGACACTGAAGCTTTCTTT,CASSRKGGDTEAFF
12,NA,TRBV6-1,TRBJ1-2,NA,TGTGCCAGCAGTAACCTATTGGTGGGCTACACCTTC,CASSNLLVGYTF
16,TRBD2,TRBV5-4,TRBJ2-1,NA,TGTGCCAGCAGCCCCCTACTAGCGGGAGGGTCTAATGAGCAGTTCTTC,CASSPLLAGGSNEQFF
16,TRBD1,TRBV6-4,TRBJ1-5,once,TGTGCCAGCAGGATTCCCCGGGACAGGGATAGTCAGCCCCAGCATTTT,CASRIPRDRDSQPQHF
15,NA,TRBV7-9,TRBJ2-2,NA,TGTGCCAGCACCCGGATCAGGGGCTGGGGCGGGGAGCTGTTTTTT,CASTRIRGWGGELFF
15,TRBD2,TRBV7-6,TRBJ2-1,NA,TGTGCCAGCAGCTTTGGACTAGCGAACCACAATGAGCAGTTCTTC,CASSFGLANHNEQFF
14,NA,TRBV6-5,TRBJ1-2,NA,TGTGCCAGCATGTCTAGAGGTCGGAACTATGGCTACACCTTC,CASMSRGRNYGYTF
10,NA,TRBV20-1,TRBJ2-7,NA,TGCAGTGCCTCGGAGGGCTGGCAGTACTTC,CSASEGWQYF
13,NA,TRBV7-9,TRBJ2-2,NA,TGTGCCAGCAGAACAGGGCTGGTCGGGGAGCTGTTTTTT,CASRTGLVGELFF